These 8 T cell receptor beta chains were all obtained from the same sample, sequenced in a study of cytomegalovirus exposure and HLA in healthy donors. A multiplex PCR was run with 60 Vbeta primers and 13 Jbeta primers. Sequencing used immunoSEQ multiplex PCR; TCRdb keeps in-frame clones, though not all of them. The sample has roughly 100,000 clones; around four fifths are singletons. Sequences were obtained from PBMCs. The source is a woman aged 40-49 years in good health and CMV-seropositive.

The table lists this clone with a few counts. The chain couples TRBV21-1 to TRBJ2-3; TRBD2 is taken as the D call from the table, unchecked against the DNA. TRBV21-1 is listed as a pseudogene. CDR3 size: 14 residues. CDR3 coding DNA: TGTGCCAGCAGCAAAGACTCCTGCACAGATACGCAGTATTTT. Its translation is CASSKDSCTDTQYF.

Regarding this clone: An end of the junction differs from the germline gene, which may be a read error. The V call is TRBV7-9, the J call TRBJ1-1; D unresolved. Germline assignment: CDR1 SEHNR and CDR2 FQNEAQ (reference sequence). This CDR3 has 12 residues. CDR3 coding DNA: TGTTCCAGCAGCTTAGTTACGGGTGAAGCTTTCTTT. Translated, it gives CSSSLVTGEAFF.

DNA of the CDR3: TGTGCCAGCAGTTTGACAGCTTATCAGCCCCAGCATTTT. Translating gives CASSLTAYQPQHF. The chain joins TRBV28 to TRBJ1-5; tentatively, D is TRBD1 (5 bases). This CDR3 region has 13 residues. The germline V gene has CDR1 MDHEN and CDR2 SYDVKM. The V end lost 3 bases, the J end lost 5 bases, and 8 bases lay between the germline ends.

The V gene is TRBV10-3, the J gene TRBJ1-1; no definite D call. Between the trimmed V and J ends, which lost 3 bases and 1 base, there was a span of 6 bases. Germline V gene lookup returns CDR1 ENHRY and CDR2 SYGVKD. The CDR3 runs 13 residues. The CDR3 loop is CAISEEGNTEAFF. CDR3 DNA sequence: TGTGCCATCAGTGAAGAGGGGAACACTGAAGCTTTCTTT.

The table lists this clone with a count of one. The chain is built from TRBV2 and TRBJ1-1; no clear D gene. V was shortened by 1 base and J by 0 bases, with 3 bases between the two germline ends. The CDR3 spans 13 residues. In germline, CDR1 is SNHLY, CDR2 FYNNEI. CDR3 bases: TGTGCCAGCAGTGAAGGAGTGAACACTGAAGCTTTCTTT. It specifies CASSEGVNTEAFF.

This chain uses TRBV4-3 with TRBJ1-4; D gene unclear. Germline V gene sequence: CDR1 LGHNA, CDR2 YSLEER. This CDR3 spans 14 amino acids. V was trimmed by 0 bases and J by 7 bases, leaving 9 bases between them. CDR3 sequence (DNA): TGCGCCAGCAGCCAAGATCCGCCCAGTGAAAAACTGTTTTTT. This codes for CASSQDPPSEKLFF.

The CDR3 sequence is CASSVTGTENTEAFF. The CDR3 DNA reads TGCGCCAGCAGCGTTACCGGGACAGAGAACACTGAAGCTTTCTTT. The gene calls are TRBV4-3 and TRBJ1-1; 7 bases map to TRBD1. Germline trimming cut 5 bases from V and 1 base from J; bases unmatched to any gene: 7. The germline V gene encodes CDR1 LGHNA and CDR2 YSLEER. This CDR3 has 15 amino acids.

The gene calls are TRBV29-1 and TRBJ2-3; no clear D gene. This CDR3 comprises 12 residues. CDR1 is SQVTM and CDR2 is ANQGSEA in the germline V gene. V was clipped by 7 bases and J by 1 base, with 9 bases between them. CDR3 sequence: CSAFLGTDTQYF. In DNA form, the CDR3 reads TGCAGCGCCTTTCTCGGCACAGATACGCAGTATTTT.